This T cell receptor (beta chain) came from a study of vaccination effects on CD4 cells after COVID-19. The method was immunoSEQ multiplex PCR; TCRdb's version includes in-frame clones alone and lacks a portion of them. The repertoire has 20,000 to 30,000 clones, just under 75% of them found once; the top ten carry roughly 3.5%. This clone was detected only a few times. The antigen is undetermined. Sequencing in the ViraFEST assay came after antigen-specific CD4+ T cells had been expanded with viral peptide pools, which were used to stimulate PBMC. CD4+ T cell isolation took place after about 11 days of culture. None of these healthy vaccinees had been infected with SARS-CoV-2 before vaccination. About 2 million PBMC were seeded per well and grown in the presence of 9 to 10 IU/ml IL-2 and 9.5 to 10 ug/ml peptides. A half-medium replacement with IL-2 medium was carried out on days 3 and 7. CDR1 and CDR2 from the germline V gene are LNHDA and SQIVND (reference sequence). This CDR3 comprises 16 residues. Trimming shortened V by 4 bases and J by 3 bases, and 16 bases separated the two germline ends.

The chain recombines TRBV19 with TRBJ1-5; a weak D match, TRBD1 (6 bases). The sample was CD4+ T cells from PBMCs cultured with SARS-CoV-2 spike peptides, taken before COVID-19 vaccination. This sequence originates from a human donor who received a COVID-19 vaccine. In DNA form, the CDR3 reads TGTGCCAGTAGTACGACCTGGACAGTTCTCAATCAGCCCCAGCATTTT. Residues: CASSTTWTVLNQPQHF. Full variable domain (missing parts from reference TRBV19 and TRBJ1-5): DGGITQSPKYLFRKEGQNVTLSCEQNLNHDAMYWYRQDPGQGLRLIYYSQIVNDFQKGDIAEGYSVSREKKESFPLTVTSAQKNPTAFYLCASSTTWTVLNQPQHFGDGTRLSIL.